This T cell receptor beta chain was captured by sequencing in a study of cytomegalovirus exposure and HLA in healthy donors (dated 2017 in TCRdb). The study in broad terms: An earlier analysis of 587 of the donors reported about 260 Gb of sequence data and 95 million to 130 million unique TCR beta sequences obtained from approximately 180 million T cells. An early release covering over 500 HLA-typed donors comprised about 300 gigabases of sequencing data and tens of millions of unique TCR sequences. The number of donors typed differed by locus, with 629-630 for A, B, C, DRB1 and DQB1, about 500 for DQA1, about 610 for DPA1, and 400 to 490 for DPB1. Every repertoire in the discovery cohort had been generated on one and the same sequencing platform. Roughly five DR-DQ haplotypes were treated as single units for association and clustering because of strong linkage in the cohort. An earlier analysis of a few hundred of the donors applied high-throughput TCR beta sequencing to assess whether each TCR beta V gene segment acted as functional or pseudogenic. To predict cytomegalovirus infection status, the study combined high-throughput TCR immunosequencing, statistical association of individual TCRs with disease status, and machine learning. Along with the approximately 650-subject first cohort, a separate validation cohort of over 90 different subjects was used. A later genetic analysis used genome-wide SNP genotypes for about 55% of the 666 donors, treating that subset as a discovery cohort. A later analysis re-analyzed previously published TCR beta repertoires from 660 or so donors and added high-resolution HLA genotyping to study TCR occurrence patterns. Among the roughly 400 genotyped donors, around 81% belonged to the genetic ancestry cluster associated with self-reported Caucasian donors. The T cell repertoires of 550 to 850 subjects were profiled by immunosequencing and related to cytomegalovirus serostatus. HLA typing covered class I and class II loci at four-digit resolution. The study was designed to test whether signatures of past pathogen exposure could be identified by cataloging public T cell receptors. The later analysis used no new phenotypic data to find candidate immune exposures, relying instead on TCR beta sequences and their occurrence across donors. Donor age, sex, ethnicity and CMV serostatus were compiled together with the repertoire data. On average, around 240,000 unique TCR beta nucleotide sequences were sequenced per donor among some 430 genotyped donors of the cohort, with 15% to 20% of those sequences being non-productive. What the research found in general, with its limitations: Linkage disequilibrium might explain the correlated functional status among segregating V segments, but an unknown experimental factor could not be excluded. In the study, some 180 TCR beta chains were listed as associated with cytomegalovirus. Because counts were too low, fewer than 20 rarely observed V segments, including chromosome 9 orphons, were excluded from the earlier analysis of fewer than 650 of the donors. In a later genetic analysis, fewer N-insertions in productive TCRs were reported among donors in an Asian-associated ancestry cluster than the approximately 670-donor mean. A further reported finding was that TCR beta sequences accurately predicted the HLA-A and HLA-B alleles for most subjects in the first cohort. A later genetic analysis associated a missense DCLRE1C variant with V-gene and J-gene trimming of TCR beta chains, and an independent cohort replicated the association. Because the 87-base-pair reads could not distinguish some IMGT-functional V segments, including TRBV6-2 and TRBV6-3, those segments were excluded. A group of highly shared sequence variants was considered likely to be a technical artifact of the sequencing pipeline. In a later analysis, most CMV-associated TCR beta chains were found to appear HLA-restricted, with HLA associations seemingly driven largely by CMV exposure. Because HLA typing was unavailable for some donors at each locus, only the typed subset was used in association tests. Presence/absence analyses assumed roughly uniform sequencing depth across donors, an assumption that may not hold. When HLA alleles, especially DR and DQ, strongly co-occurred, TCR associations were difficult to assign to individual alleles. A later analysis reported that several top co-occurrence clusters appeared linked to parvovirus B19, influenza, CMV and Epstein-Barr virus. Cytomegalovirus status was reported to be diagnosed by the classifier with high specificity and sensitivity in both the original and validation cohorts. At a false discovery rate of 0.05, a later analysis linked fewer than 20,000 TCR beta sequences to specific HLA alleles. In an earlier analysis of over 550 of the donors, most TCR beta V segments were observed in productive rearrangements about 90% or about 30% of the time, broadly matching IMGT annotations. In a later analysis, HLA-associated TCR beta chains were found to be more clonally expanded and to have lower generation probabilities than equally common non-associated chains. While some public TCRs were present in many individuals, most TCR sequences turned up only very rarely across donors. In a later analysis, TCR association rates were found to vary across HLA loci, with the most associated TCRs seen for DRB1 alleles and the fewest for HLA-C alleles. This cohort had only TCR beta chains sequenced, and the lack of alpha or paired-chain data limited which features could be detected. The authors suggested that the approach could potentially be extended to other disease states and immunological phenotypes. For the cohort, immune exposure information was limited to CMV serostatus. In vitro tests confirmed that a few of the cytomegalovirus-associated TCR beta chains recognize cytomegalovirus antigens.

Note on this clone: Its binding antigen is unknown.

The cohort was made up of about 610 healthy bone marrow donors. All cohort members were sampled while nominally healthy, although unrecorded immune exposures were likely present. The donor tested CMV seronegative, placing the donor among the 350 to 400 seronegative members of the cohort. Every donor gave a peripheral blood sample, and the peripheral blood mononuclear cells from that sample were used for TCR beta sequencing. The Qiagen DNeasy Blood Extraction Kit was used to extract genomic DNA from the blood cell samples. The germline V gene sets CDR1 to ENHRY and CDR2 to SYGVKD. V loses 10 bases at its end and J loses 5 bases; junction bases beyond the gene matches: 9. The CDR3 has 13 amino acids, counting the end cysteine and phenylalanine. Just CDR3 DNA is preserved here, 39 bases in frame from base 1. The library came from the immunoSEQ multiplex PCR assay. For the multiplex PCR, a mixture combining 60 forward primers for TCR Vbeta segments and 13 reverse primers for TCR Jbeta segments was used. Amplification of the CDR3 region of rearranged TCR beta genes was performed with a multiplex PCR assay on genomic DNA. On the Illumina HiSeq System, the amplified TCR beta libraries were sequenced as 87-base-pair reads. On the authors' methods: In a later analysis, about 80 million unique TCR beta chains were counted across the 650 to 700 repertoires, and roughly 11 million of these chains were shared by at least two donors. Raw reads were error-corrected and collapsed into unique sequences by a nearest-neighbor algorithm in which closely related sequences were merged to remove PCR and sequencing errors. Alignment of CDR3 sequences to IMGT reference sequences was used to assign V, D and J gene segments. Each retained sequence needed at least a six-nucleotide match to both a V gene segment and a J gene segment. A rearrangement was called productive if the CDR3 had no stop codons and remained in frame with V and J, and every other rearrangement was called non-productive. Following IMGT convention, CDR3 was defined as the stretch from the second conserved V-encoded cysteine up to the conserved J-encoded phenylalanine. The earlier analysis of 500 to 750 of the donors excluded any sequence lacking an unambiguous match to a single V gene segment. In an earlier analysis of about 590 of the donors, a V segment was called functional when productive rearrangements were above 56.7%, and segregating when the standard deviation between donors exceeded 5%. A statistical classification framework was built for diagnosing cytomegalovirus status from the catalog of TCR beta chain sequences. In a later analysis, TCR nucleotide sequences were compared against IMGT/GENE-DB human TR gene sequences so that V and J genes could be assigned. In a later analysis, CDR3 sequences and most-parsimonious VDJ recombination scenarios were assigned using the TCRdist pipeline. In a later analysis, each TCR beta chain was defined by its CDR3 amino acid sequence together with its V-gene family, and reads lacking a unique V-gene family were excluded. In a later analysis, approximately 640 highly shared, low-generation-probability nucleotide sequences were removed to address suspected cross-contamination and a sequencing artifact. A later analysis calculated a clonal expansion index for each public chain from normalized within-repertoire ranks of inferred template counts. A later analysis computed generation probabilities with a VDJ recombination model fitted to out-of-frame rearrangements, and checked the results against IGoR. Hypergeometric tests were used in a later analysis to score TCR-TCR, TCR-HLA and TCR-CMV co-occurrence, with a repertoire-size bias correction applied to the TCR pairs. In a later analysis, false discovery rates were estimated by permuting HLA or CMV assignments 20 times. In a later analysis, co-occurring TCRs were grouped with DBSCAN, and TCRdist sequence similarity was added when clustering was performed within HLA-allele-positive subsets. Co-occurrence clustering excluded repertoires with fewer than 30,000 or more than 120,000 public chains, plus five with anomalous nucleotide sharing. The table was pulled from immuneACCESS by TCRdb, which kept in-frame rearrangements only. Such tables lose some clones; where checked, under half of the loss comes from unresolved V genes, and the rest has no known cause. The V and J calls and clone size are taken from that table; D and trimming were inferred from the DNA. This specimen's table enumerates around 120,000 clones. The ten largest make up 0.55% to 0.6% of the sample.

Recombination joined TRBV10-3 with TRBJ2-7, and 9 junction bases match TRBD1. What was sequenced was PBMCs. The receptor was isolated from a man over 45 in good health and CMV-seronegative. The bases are TGTGCCACCAGCACCGACAGGGGGGACGAGCAGTACTTC. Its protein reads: CATSTDRGDEQYF.